Included here is one TCR beta chain sequence, with context. What this receptor recognizes is not known. One base away there is no much larger clone; base qualities are not given. From cysteine to phenylalanine, the CDR3 is 15 amino acids long. Just CDR3 DNA is preserved here, 45 bases in frame from base 1. CDR1 and CDR2 (KGHSH, LQKENI) derive from the germline V gene. The germline V and J ends show losses of 3 bases and 4 bases respectively, and no gene match explains 9 bases of the junction. This sample stems from a study of control samples from healthy donors and cancer patients (dated by TCRdb to the early 2020s). Libraries came from the immunoSEQ multiplex PCR assay. TCRdb took this table from immuneACCESS and kept in-frame rearrangements with V and J called. Such tables lack part of the clones; where checked against another copy, unresolved V genes explain under half of the gap, and the rest is unexplained. Within this sample are about 49,000 clones, with around 85% of them counted one time only. 2.8% of the sample goes to the ten largest clones.

Sequences were obtained from PBMCs. The chain employs TRBV18 and TRBJ2-7, with TRBD1 identical over 7 junction bases. This clonotype was sampled from a woman between 45 and 65 years old with lung cancer. The DNA is as follows: TGTGCCAGCTCACCTAAAGGGGGCATTAGATACGAGCAGTACTTC. Its product reads: CASSPKGGIRYEQYF.